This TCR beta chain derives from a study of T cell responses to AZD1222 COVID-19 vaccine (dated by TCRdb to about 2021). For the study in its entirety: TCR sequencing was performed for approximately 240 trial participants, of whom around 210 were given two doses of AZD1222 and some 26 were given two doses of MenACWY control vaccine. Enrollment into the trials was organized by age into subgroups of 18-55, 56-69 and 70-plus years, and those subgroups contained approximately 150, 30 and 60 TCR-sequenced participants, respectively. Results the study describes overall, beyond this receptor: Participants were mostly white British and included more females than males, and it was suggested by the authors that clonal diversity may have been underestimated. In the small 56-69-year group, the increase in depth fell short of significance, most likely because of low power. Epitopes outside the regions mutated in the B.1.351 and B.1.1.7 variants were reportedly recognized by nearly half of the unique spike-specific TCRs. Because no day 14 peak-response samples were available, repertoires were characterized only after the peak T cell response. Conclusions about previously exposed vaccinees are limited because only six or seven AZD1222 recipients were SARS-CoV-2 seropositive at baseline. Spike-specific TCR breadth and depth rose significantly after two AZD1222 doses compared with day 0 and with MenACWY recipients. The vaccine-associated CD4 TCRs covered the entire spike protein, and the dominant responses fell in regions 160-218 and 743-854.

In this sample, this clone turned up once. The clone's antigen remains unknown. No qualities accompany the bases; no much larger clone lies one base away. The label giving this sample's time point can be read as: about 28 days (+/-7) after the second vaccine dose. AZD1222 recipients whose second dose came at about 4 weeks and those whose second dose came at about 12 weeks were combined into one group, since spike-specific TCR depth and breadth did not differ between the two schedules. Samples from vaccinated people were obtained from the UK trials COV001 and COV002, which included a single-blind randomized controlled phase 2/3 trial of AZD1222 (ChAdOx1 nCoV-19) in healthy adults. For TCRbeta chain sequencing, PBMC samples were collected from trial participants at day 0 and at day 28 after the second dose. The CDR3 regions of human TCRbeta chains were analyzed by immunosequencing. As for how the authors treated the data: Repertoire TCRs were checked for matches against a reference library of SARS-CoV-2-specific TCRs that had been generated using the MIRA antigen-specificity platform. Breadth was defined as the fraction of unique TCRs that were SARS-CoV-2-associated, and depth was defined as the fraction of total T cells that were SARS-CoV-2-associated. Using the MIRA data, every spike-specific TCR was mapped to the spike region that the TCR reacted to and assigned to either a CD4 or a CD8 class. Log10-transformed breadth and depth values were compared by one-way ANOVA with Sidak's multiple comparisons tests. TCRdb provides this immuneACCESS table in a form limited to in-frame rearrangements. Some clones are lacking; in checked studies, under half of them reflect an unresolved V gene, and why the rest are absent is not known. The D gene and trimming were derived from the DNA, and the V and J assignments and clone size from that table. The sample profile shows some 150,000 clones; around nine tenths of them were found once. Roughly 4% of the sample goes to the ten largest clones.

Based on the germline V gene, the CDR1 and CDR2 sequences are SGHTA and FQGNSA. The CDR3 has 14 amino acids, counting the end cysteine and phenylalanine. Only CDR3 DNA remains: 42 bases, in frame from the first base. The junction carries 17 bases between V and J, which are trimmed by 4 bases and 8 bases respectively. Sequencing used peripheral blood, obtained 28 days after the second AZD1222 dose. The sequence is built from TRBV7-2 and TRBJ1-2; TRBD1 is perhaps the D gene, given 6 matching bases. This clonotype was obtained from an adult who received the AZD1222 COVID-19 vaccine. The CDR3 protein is CASSSDTGRGGYTF. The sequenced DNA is TGTGCCAGCAGCTCAGATACAGGGAGGGGAGGCTACACCTTC. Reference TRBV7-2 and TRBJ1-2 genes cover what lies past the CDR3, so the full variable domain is GAGVSQSPSNKVTEKGKDVELRCDPISGHTALYWYRQSLGQGLEFLIYFQGNSAPDKSGLPSDRFSAERTGGSVSTLTIQRTQQEDSAVYLCASSSDTGRGGYTFGSGTRLTVV.